The 17 T cell receptor beta chains in this list originate from one sample, sequenced in a study of CD8 T cell repertoires and HIV-1 epitope variants. Using immunoSEQ multiplex PCR, the repertoire was profiled, and TCRdb retains in-frame clones only, with some absent. The table lists 95,000 or so clones, roughly 77% of them singletons. Material for sequencing was uncultured baseline CD8+ T cells from peripheral blood mononuclear cells (PBMCs). The receptors come from a male donor with HIV.

In its sample, this clone was seen many times. The V call is TRBV5-1, the J call TRBJ2-7; TRBD1 aligns across 9 bases. V gave up 4 bases and J gave up 2 bases; unmatched junction bases: 1. CDR3 length: 13 amino acids. Germline values: CDR1 SGHRS, CDR2 YFSETQ. The CDR3 bases are TGCGCCAGCAGCGGGGACAGGGCCTACGAGCAGTACTTC. The encoded protein is CASSGDRAYEQYF. Full variable domain (rest looked up from reference TRBV5-1 and TRBJ2-7): KAGVTQTPRYLIKTRGQQVTLSCSPISGHRSVSWYQQTPGQGLQFLFEYFSETQRNKGNFPGRFSGRQFSNSRSEMNVSTLELGDSALYLCASSGDRAYEQYFGPGTRLTVT.

This clone was counted once. V gene TRBV2 combines with J gene TRBJ2-7; unclear D gene. CDR1 is SNHLY and CDR2 is FYNNEI in the germline V gene. The CDR3 runs 14 residues. Trimming removed 1 base from V and 5 bases from J, with 12 bases in between. The CDR3: CASSEDGPFHEQYF. DNA for the CDR3: TGTGCCAGCAGTGAAGACGGACCGTTCCACGAGCAGTACTTC. Looking up the rest from reference TRBV2 and TRBJ2-7 gives the full variable domain: EPEVTQTPSHQVTQMGQEVILRCVPISNHLYFYWYRQILGQKVEFLVSFYNNEISEKSEIFDDQFSVERPDGSNFTLKIRSTKLEDSAMYFCASSEDGPFHEQYFGPGTRLTVT.

The chain is built from TRBV6-1 and TRBJ1-2; no firm D call. Germline V gene sequence: CDR1 MNHNS, CDR2 SASEGT. This CDR3 spans 13 amino acids. Trimming left V 4 bases short and J 0 bases short, with 6 bases between. The CDR3 region has the DNA TGTGCCAGCAGTGGACCCCCTAACTATGGCTACACCTTC. Amino acid sequence: CASSGPPNYGYTF.

This clone was counted only a few times. V is TRBV7-2 and J is TRBJ1-6, with TRBD1 matching over 7 bases. Germline loops: CDR1 SGHTA, CDR2 FQGNSA. CDR3 length equals 13 residues. V gave up 4 bases and J gave up 9 bases; unmatched junction bases: 3. The CDR3 DNA reads TGTGCCAGCAGCTCCGGACAGGCTTCACCCCTCCACTTT. Amino acids: CASSSGQASPLHF.

This clone was detected only a few times. This chain connects TRBV9 to TRBJ2-7; the D is unclear. Germline CDR1 SGDLS, CDR2 YYNGEE. This CDR3 has 14 amino acids. V was pared by 2 bases and J by 0 bases, with 9 bases between. The DNA of the CDR3 is TGTGCCAGCAGCGTCCAGGTGGGCTCCTACGAGCAGTACTTC. Encoded protein: CASSVQVGSYEQYF.

V is TRBV27 and J is TRBJ2-7; 7 bases fit TRBD2. Germline V gene sequence: CDR1 MNHEY, CDR2 SMNVEV (reference sequence). The CDR3 sequence is 15 residues long. V lost 2 bases to trimming and J lost 3 bases; unmatched junction nucleotides: 7. DNA for the CDR3: TGTGCCAGCAGTTTAAGCGGGATCCCTAACTACGAGCAGTACTTC. Translating gives CASSLSGIPNYEQYF.

The chain combines TRBV7-8 with TRBJ2-7; 15 positions agree with TRBD2. CDR1 and CDR2 (germline): SGHVS, FQNEAQ. With V trimmed by 5 bases and J by 7 bases, 12 bases remained unmatched. The CDR3 has 17 residues. CDR3 sequence: CASSRTSGRAGIGEQYF. CDR3 nucleotide sequence: TGTGCCAGCAGCAGGACTAGCGGGAGGGCCGGTATTGGGGAGCAGTACTTC.

This chain uses TRBV5-4 with TRBJ2-1; a possible D gene is TRBD2 (5 bases). Germline-derived CDR1 and CDR2 are SGHNT and YYREEE (reference sequence). Trimming shortened V by 5 bases and J by 8 bases, and 14 bases separated the two germline ends. The CDR3 extends over 13 amino acids. CDR3 sequence: CASSFRMRDEQFF. CDR3 coding DNA: TGTGCCAGCAGTTTTCGGATGAGGGATGAGCAGTTCTTC.

The sample holds one count of this clone. This rearrangement joins TRBV29-1 to TRBJ2-3; 8 bases agree with TRBD1. Trimming cost V 2 bases and J 5 bases; bases outside gene matches: 6. In germline, CDR1 is SQVTM, CDR2 ANQGSEA. The CDR3 contains 14 residues. CDR3 region: CSVEQQGAVDTQYF. In DNA form, the CDR3 reads TGCAGCGTTGAACAGCAGGGGGCGGTAGATACGCAGTATTTT.

There are a few counts of this clone. The chain is built from TRBV4-1 and TRBJ1-1; tentatively, D is TRBD1 (6 bases). The germline V gene encodes CDR1 MGHRA and CDR2 YSYEKL. The CDR3 is 15 residues long. V was cut by 4 bases and J by 0 bases, with 12 bases left in between. CDR3: CASSPQGGMNTEAFF. The CDR3 DNA reads as TGCGCCAGCAGCCCTCAAGGGGGTATGAACACTGAAGCTTTCTTT.

This chain connects TRBV11-2 to TRBJ2-1, with D perhaps matching TRBD1 or TRBD2 (5 bases each). The CDR3 loop spans 14 amino acids. The germline CDR1 and CDR2 sequences are SGHAT and FQNNGV. V was cut by 5 bases and J by 10 bases, with 18 bases left in between. The CDR3 sequence is CASSHTRDELEQFF. CDR3 coding DNA: TGTGCCAGCAGCCACACAAGGGACGAACTCGAGCAGTTCTTC. Using reference TRBV11-2 and TRBJ2-1 for the parts outside the CDR3, the full variable domain is EAGVAQSPRYKIIEKRQSVAFWCNPISGHATLYWYQQILGQGPKLLIQFQNNGVVDDSQLPKDRFSAERLKGVDSTLKIQPAKLEDSAVYLCASSHTRDELEQFFGPGTRLTVL.

The V call is TRBV5-6, the J call TRBJ2-2, with 10 positions matching TRBD1. Germline CDR1 and CDR2: SGHDT and YYEEEE. The CDR3 totals 15 residues. Trimming took 3 bases from V and 7 from J; bases not matched to a gene: 6. CDR3 bases: TGTGCCAGCAGCTACGGGACAGGGGTTGGCGGGGAGCTGTTTTTT. Its protein is CASSYGTGVGGELFF.

The rearrangement joins TRBV5-6 to TRBJ2-5, with TRBD1 matching 7 bases. CDR3 length: 14 residues. The ends lost 4 bases at V and 5 bases at J; junction bases unmatched: 8. CDR1 and CDR2 from the germline V gene are SGHDT and YYEEEE. The CDR3 sequence is CASSPTGARETQYF. CDR3 nucleotides: TGTGCCAGCAGCCCTACAGGGGCGCGGGAGACCCAGTACTTC.

V is TRBV5-1 and J is TRBJ1-2, with D unclear. This CDR3 region has 15 residues. Trimming removed 4 bases from V and 6 bases from J, with 19 bases in between. The V gene's germline CDR1 is SGHRS and CDR2 YFSETQ. The chain's CDR3 is CASSMKGPSSNGYTF. The DNA for the CDR3 is TGCGCCAGCAGCATGAAGGGCCCATCGAGCAATGGCTACACCTTC.

The V and J genes are TRBV27 and TRBJ2-7; D unclear. CDR3 length equals 13 residues. V lost 5 bases to trimming and J lost 1 base, with 9 bases between them. Per the germline V gene, CDR1 is MNHEY and CDR2 is SMNVEV (reference sequence). In DNA form, the CDR3 reads TGTGCCAGCAGTAGAGGCAGTTCCTACGAGCAGTACTTC. Its translation is CASSRGSSYEQYF.

CDR3 sequence: CASSFRVTDTQYF. The CDR3 DNA reads as TGTGCCAGCAGCTTTCGGGTCACAGATACGCAGTATTTT. The J gene is TRBJ2-3, the V gene TRBV7-8, with D uncertain. V was pared by 3 bases and J by 2 bases, with 6 bases between. Germline-derived CDR1 and CDR2 are SGHVS and FQNEAQ. The CDR3 has 13 amino acids.

The chain links TRBV30 to TRBJ2-1, with 8 bases matching TRBD2. V dropped 1 base and J dropped 7; count of bases not matched to a gene: 3. The CDR3 consists of 13 residues. Germline V gene data show CDR1 as GTSNPN and CDR2 as SVGIG (reference sequence). The CDR3 bases are TGTGCCTGGAGTGCAGCGGGGGTTAATGAGCAGTTCTTC. Residues: CAWSAAGVNEQFF.